The subject of this entry is one T cell receptor (beta chain). Only a few counts were recorded for this clonotype. Its antigen remains undetermined. The sample holds no much larger clone one base away, and base qualities are not on file. The library was built by means of 5' RACE. The listed sequencing device is NextSeq 500. To allow correction of PCR and sequencing errors, the TCR library protocol tagged every TCR cDNA molecule with a unique molecular identifier. Under the source paper's analysis protocol: TCR identification, UMI-based error correction and CDR3 extraction were performed with Decombinator tools. Expanded TCRs were defined as those above a frequency of 2 per 1,000, corresponding to the top 1% of the tumor frequency distribution. Expanded tumor TCRs were classed as regional if statistically deemed absent (corrected P<0.05) from at least one tumor region, otherwise ubiquitous. Rényi diversity was computed with the R vegan package after subsampling each repertoire 100 times to 5,000 TCRs. To build CDR3 similarity networks, amino acid triplet string-kernel similarity was used, and CDR3s were connected when their pairwise similarity was above 0.82. Clones were called with MiXCR by TCRdb after fastp trimmed the public reads at Q25, and only in-frame beta chains were retained. CDR3 protein duplicates are merged, each entry listing the most common genes and DNA. TCRdb's processing, not the study's, gives the V and J calls here. In this sample the table shows 6,600 or so distinct CDR3 sequences, around 10% of which occur a single time. The ten largest clonotypes hold over 9.5% of the sample.

These data are taken from a study of spatial heterogeneity in lung cancer (dated by TCRdb to the late 2010s). A note on the overall study: Beta-chain transcripts were consistently detected in greater numbers than alpha-chain transcripts, which likely reflects a higher abundance of beta-chain transcripts. In non-small cell lung cancer, the study made a quantitative comparison of TCR alpha and beta repertoires among multiple tumor regions, matched nontumor lung and blood. In the raw uncorrected reads, each unique combination of TCR and UMI appeared more than ten times on average. A strong correlation was found between TCR transcript counts in tumor regions and a T cell transcriptional module score from matched bulk RNA-seq. Nonsynonymous mutation counts, determined by whole-exome sequencing of tumor tissue, were related to features of the TCR repertoire. Both alpha and beta chains were TCR-sequenced in about 240 tumor regions, 64 matched nontumor lung samples and roughly 54 PBMC samples obtained at surgery. The paper as a whole reports these results and caveats: Additional single-cell paired TCR alpha and beta sequencing was considered necessary to confirm, at a functional level, the hypothesis that regional TCRs recognize regional mutations. TCR-seq coverage of tumor T cells was estimated to be only around 7% for alpha chains and about 13% for beta chains. Counts of ubiquitous and regional expanded TCRs correlated with counts of ubiquitous and regional nonsynonymous mutations, respectively. The number of expanded intratumoral alpha and beta TCRs correlated with the tumor nonsynonymous mutation count.

From the cysteine up to the phenylalanine, the CDR3 has a length of 16 residues. The retained sequence is limited to the CDR3, 48 bases, with the frame set at the first base. CDR1 and CDR2 (SGHRS, YFSETQ) derive from the germline V gene. V ends up 5 bases short and J 0 bases short, with an unmatched junction base count of 7. This sample's time point label indicates: sample taken at primary tumor resection. Donors were under 95 patients with early-stage, untreated non-small cell lung cancer from the lung TRACERx cohort. For TCR sequencing, whole RNA was extracted from tumor and nontumor lung tissue, or from cryopreserved PBMC samples, and no cell sorting was done. Only patients with enough RNA available from two or more tumor regions were chosen for TCR sequencing. A lung pathologist reviewed the tumor and adjacent nontumor lung specimens before the specimens were selected.

This material consisted of lung tumor tissue, taken at surgery. This TCR was recovered from a female donor with early-stage non-small cell lung cancer. This sequence uses TRBV5-1 and TRBJ2-2, and TRBD1 matches 7 of the central bases. The sequence in DNA is TGCGCCAGCAGGGGGCCCGGGACAGCGAACACCGGGGAGCTGTTTTTT. Translation gives CASRGPGTANTGELFF.